The clone carrying this T cell receptor beta chain was detected only once. The junction had 9 bases not matched to a gene; V was cut back by 5 bases and J by 4 bases. Germline V gives CDR1 MNHEY, CDR2 SVGEGT. This CDR3 is 17 amino acids long. The sample originates from a study of blood T cell repertoires in COVID-19. Study-level information: T cells, B-cell-depleted T cells, or PBMCs provided the cDNA or gDNA that served as material.

Original analysis: By means of reference gene primer amplification, nucleated cell counts were estimated. Using immunoSEQ multiplex PCR, the repertoire was profiled, and TCRdb retains in-frame clones only, with some absent. The V and J calls and the clone size are those of that table, but D and trimming were determined from the DNA. Counted here are some 270,000 clones, about 82% occurring once; the ten biggest clones make up roughly 6.2%. The V call is TRBV6-2 or TRBV6-3, the J call TRBJ2-1; 12 bases map to TRBD2. The TCR originated in a woman of 80 years or more with COVID-19, enrolled during active disease. Material: peripheral blood. In DNA form, the CDR3 reads TGTGCCAGCAGTGACCCTAGCGGGGGGGCCGTGTACAATGAGCAGTTCTTC. Translation: CASSDPSGGAVYNEQFF.